This TCR beta chain stems from a study of HIV-infected patients and healthy controls. Study-wide results and limits: During therapy, HIV-associated CDR3s fell significantly in frequency, while CMV-associated CDR3s did not change significantly. The seeming recovery of the Gini index after therapy in HIV-infected patients vanished in size-matched data.

About 480 ng RNA was reverse transcribed with alpha and beta constant-region primers. Alpha and beta chain libraries were made separately by chain-specific third strand synthesis with multiplexing indices. From the 5' RACE reads, TCRdb called clonotypes with MiXCR, one entry per CDR3 protein. This table has 15,000 to 20,000 distinct CDR3 sequences, over 7% appearing once. At least ten counts were recorded for this clonotype. Its antigen is still unknown. No cell fractionation was done, so the repertoire covers all unsorted peripheral blood T cells. With 0 bases removed from V and 6 bases from J, the gap between germline ends came to 3 bases. The CDR3 has 12 residues. Germline V gene data show CDR1 as MNHNY and CDR2 as SVGAGI (reference sequence).

The source is an adult in good health. Input material: blood. This chain joins TRBV6-6 and TRBJ1-5; no clear D gene. CDR3 nucleotide sequence: TGTGCCAGCAGTTACTCCACTCAGCCCCAGCATTTT. It is translated as CASSYSTQPQHF.